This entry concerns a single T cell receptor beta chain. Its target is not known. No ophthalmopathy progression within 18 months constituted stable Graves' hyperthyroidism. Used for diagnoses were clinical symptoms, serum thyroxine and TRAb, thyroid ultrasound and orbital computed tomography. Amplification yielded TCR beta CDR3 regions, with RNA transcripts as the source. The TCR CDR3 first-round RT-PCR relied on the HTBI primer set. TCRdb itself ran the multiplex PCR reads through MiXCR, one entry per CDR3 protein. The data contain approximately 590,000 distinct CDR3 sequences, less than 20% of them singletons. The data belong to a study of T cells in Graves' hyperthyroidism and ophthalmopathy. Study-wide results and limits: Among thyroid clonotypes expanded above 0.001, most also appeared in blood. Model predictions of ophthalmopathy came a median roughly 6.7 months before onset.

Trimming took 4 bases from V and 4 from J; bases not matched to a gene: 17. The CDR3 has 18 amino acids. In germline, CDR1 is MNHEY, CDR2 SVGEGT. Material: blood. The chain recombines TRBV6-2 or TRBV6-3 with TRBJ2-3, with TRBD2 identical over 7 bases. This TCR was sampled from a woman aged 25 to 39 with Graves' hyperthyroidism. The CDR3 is CASSSQVFAGVGSDTQYF. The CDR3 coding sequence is TGTGCCAGCAGTTCCCAAGTTTTTGCGGGAGTTGGCTCAGATACGCAGTATTTT.